Each of the 9 T cell receptor beta chains below was sequenced from the same sample in a study of blood T cells in healthy people across ages. Together with a sample-barcoded 5' primer, a J-beta primer mix was included in a second PCR lasting about 6 to 12 cycles. TCRdb used MiXCR to reprocess the 5' RACE reads, holding one entry per CDR3 protein. Among about 290,000 distinct CDR3 sequences listed, 25% to 30% were seen once. Specimen: blood. These receptors were taken from a woman aged 70-85 years in good health.

The rearrangement joins TRBV28 to TRBJ2-3; 9 bases match TRBD1. The germline V gene encodes CDR1 MDHEN and CDR2 SYDVKM. V was pared by 4 bases and J by 2 bases, with 7 bases of the junction left unmatched. The CDR3 has 16 residues. The chain's CDR3 is CASSSTGGRITDTQYF. CDR3 sequence (DNA): TGTGCCAGCAGTTCGACAGGGGGACGCATCACAGATACGCAGTATTTT.

This clonotype was seen a few times. This sequence joins TRBV6-1 and TRBJ1-2, with D possibly matching TRBD1 (6 bases). V lost 1 base, J lost 2 bases, and 11 bases lay in between. Germline CDR1 is MNHNS and CDR2 is SASEGT. The CDR3 is made up of 15 amino acids. The CDR3 here is CASSEGWGQNYGYTF. In DNA, the CDR3 is TGTGCCAGCAGTGAAGGGTGGGGGCAGAACTATGGCTACACCTTC.

This clonotype was seen many times. The V and J genes are TRBV7-2 and TRBJ2-5; D is undetermined. The CDR3 spans 11 residues. Germline values: CDR1 SGHTA, CDR2 FQGNSA. With 1 base removed from V and 7 bases from J, the gap between germline ends came to 4 bases. The CDR3 coding sequence is TGTGCCAGCAGCTTAGGTGGGACCCAGTACTTC. This encodes CASSLGGTQYF.

This clonotype was found a few times. The CDR3 protein is CASSEDIRSYEQYF. CDR3 DNA: TGTGCCAGCAGTGAGGACATTCGCTCCTACGAGCAGTACTTC. This chain links TRBV6-1 with TRBJ2-5, with a possible D match to TRBD1 (5 bases). The J call could be wrong; TRBJ2-7 is a better fit for the DNA end. This CDR3 contains 14 residues. The germline V gene has CDR1 MNHNS and CDR2 SASEGT.

This clonotype was seen repeatedly, ten times or more. The chain has TRBV20-1 and TRBJ2-3; D is ambiguous. Trimming pared 0 bases from V and 4 bases from J, leaving 11 bases between. CDR3 length equals 14 residues. The germline V gene has CDR1 DFQATT and CDR2 SNEGSKA (reference sequence). The CDR3: CSARDQAVSDTQYF. The CDR3 coding sequence is TGCAGTGCTAGAGATCAGGCAGTCTCAGATACGCAGTATTTT.

This clonotype turned up a few times. The genes are TRBV11-2 and TRBJ2-7; TRBD2 agrees at 12 bases. J lost 5 bases, V lost 5 bases, and 7 bases had no gene match. CDR1 SGHAT and CDR2 FQNNGV come from the germline V gene. The CDR3 contains 15 residues. CDR3 protein: CASSPQLAGGDEQYF. Written as DNA, the CDR3 is TGTGCCAGCAGCCCCCAGCTAGCGGGAGGGGACGAGCAGTACTTC.

This clonotype was counted at least ten times. This rearrangement joins TRBV27 to TRBJ1-6, with D possibly matching TRBD1 (6 bases). Germline CDR1 MNHEY, CDR2 SMNVEV (reference sequence). This CDR3 spans 14 amino acids. Trimming removed 2 bases at V and 6 bases at J, with 8 bases between. CDR3 sequence reads: CASSLPRGNSPLHF. In nucleotides, the CDR3 is TGTGCCAGCAGTTTACCCAGGGGTAATTCACCCCTCCACTTT.

This clonotype has just a few counts. The chain employs TRBV29-1 and TRBJ1-1; no clear D. V lost 8 bases and J lost 1, with 11 bases in between. The CDR3 contains 12 residues. Germline V gene sequence: CDR1 SQVTM, CDR2 ANQGSEA. CDR3 coding DNA: TGCAGCCTTAGGGTGGGGAACACTGAAGCTTTCTTT. Its translation is CSLRVGNTEAFF.

This clonotype has a count of ten or more. This chain joins TRBV14 and TRBJ2-1, with D perhaps matching TRBD2 (6 bases). V was clipped by 3 bases and J by 0 bases, with 9 bases between them. This CDR3 spans 15 amino acids. Germline loops: CDR1 SGHDN, CDR2 FVKESK. Here the CDR3 DNA reads TGTGCCAGCAGCCAGCTGGGGGGCTCCTACAATGAGCAGTTCTTC. This encodes CASSQLGGSYNEQFF.